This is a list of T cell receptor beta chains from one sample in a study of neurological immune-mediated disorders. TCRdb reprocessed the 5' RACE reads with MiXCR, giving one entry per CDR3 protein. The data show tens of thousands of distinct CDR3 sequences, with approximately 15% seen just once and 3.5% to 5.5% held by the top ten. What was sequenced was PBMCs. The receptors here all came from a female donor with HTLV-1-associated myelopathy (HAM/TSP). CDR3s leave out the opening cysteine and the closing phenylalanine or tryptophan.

ASSLVRGNGYNEQF | TRBJ2-1 | TRBV7-2
PISVGTSIF | TRBJ2-1 | TRBV10-3
ASSLMGSETQY | TRBJ2-5 | TRBV5-1
ATSDLGTDSNQPQH | TRBJ1-5 | TRBV24-1
ASIPGPGNTGELF | TRBJ2-2 | TRBV7-9
ASSLAAGIYNEQF | TRBJ2-1 | TRBV11-2
ASSVGVAGGSDETQY | TRBJ2-5 | TRBV9
ASSLGGTGGYT | TRBJ1-2 | TRBV12-3/TRBV12-4
ASSPPDGFASTDTQY | TRBJ2-3 | TRBV5-1
SARDGSRAINQPQH | TRBJ1-5 | TRBV20-1
ASSFQGGGGELF | TRBJ2-2 | TRBV7-2
ASRTPGQGFGYT | TRBJ1-2 | TRBV6-2/TRBV6-3
ASSPARYNEQF | TRBJ2-1 | TRBV7-9
ASSQDRDSRKF | TRBJ2-1 | TRBV7-9
ASRPGTGRTGELF | TRBJ2-2 | TRBV6-6
AISNQPQH | TRBJ1-5 | TRBV10-3
ASSPRRDTQY | TRBJ2-3 | TRBV7-8
ASSAYTGTYNEQF | TRBJ2-1 | TRBV7-9
ASSRDRRETQY | TRBJ2-5 | TRBV7-8
ASSYVGSQETQY | TRBJ2-5 | TRBV5-1
SVHGTANQPQH | TRBJ1-5 | TRBV20-1
ATSREIRGGWGAANEQF | TRBJ2-1 | TRBV15
ASSPPGITDNTEAF | TRBJ1-1 | TRBV5-5
ATSRDQGAPGNEQF | TRBJ2-1 | TRBV15
ASSLRGAYEQY | TRBJ2-7 | TRBV7-9
ASSLWGRGSNQPQH | TRBJ1-5 | TRBV5-1
ASSFTVTYEQY | TRBJ2-7 | TRBV28
ASSRTGVRGYEQY | TRBJ2-7 | TRBV5-1
ASSLAGGKPGELF | TRBJ2-2 | TRBV7-2
ATSRGSTGADGDTQY | TRBJ2-3 | TRBV15
ASSLAAGENIQY | TRBJ2-4 | TRBV27
ASSTLWGPHVYEQY | TRBJ2-7 | TRBV28
ASSLENPENIQY | TRBJ2-4 | TRBV5-1
ASSRSNGALH | TRBJ1-6 | TRBV6-5
ASSLDRVDRGVQETQY | TRBJ2-5 | TRBV11-2
ASSAGTGTFYGYT | TRBJ1-2 | TRBV5-6